This T cell receptor beta chain is from a study of technical replicates of blood from a few donors. Some clones are missing from TCRdb's copy, which holds only in-frame ones; the method was immunoSEQ multiplex PCR. The repertoire holds under 95,000 clones, around 94% seen once, with approximately 0.25% in the top ten. Germline V lookup: CDR1 SGHDT, CDR2 YYEEEE. The CDR3 has 14 amino acids. V trimming: 4 bases; J trimming: 8 bases; junction bases outside the gene matches: 7. The chain combines TRBV5-6 with TRBJ2-1; 9 positions match TRBD2. The clonotype originates from a human donor in good health. Sequencing was carried out using T cells isolated from PBMCs. The CDR3 bases are TGTGCCAGCAGCCCCAGCGGGAGGAAATATGAGCAGTTCTTC. Its translation: CASSPSGRKYEQFF.